This TCR beta chain was found in a study of T cells after posttransplantation cyclophosphamide. Study-level results: Later blood repertoires were often dominated by clones from the donor CD8+ memory compartment.

A marrow graft followed busulfan-fludarabine conditioning, with cyclophosphamide on days +3 and +4. For this clone: Antigen specificity is unknown.

Generated by immunoSEQ multiplex PCR, the TCRdb table keeps only in-frame clones and is missing some. This sample has 30,000 to 45,000 clones, with over 75% found just once. The input for sequencing was CD4+ T cells sorted from blood, taken about 1,900 days after a stem cell transplant with posttransplant cyclophosphamide. The clonotype originates from a female patient in her 40s who received an allogeneic stem cell transplant from a related donor, was CMV-positive, and had no GVHD. Some T cells may possibly be graft donor cells.

CDR3 sequence reads: CASSVDPPGGVRHEQFF. The CDR3 coding sequence is TGTGCCAGCAGCGTAGACCCACCGGGGGGAGTCAGGCATGAGCAGTTCTTC. This chain links TRBV9 with TRBJ2-1; TRBD2 agrees at 7 bases. Germline CDR1 SGDLS, CDR2 YYNGEE. This CDR3 has 17 residues. V trimming: 0 bases; J trimming: 8 bases; junction bases outside the gene matches: 14.